This T cell receptor (beta chain) was identified in a study of response to subunit inactivated influenza vaccine. Germline-derived CDR1 and CDR2 are SGDLS and YYNGEE. V lost 4 bases and J lost 2, with 21 bases in between. The CDR3 runs to 18 residues. TCRdb called the RT-PCR reads again in MiXCR, with one record for every CDR3 protein. The sample has about 780,000 distinct CDR3 sequences; roughly 18% are singletons. Regarding the study as a whole: With each seasonal influenza vaccination, the authors suggested, few new T cells are recruited.

Notes on this clonotype: The antigen remains undetermined.

This specimen consisted of PBMCs from blood, obtained 5 days after vaccination. The chain couples TRBV9 to TRBJ2-2, with TRBD2 as a possible D gene (6 bases). The sequence came from a man aged 50 to 60 who received an inactivated influenza vaccine. CDR3 in amino acids: CASSHPAGQGGNTGELFF. The CDR3 nucleotides are TGTGCCAGCAGCCACCCCGCTGGGCAGGGAGGTAACACCGGGGAGCTGTTTTTT. Looking up the rest from reference TRBV9 and TRBJ2-2 gives the full variable domain: DSGVTQTPKHLITATGQRVTLRCSPRSGDLSVYWYQQSLDQGLQFLIQYYNGEERAKGNILERFSAQQFPDLHSELNLSSLELGDSALYFCASSHPAGQGGNTGELFFGEGSRLTVL.